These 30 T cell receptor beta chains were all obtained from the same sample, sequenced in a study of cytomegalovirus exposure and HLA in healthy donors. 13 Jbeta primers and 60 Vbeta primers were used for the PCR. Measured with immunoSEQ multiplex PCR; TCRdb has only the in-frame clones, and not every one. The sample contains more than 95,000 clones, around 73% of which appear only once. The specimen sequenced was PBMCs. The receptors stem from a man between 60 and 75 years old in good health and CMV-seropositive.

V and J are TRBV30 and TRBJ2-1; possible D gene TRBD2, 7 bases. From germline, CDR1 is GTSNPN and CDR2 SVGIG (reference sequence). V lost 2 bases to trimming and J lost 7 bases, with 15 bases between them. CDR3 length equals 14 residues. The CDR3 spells CAWSFRGGGNEQFF. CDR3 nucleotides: TGTGCCTGGAGTTTTAGGGGGGGAGGAAATGAGCAGTTCTTC.

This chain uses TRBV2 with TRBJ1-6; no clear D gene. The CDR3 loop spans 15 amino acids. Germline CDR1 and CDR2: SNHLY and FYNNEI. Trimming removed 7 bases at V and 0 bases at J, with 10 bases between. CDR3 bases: TGTGCCAGCAACGGGGATAGCTCCTATAATTCACCCCTCCACTTT. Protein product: CASNGDSSYNSPLHF.

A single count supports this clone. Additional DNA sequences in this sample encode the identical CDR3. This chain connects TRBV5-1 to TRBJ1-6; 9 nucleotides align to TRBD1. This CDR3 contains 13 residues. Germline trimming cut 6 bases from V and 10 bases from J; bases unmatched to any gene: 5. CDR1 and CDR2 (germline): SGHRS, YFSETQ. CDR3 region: CASNRQGDSPLHF. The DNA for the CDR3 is TGCGCCAGCAACCGACAGGGGGACTCACCCCTCCACTTT.

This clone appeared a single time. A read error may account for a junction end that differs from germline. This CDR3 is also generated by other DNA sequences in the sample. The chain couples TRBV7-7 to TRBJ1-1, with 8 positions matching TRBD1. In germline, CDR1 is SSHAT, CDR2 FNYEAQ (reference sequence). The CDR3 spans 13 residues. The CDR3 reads CASSAGQGTEAFF. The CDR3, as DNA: TGTGCTAGCAGCGCAGGACAGGGAACTGAAGCTTTCTTT.

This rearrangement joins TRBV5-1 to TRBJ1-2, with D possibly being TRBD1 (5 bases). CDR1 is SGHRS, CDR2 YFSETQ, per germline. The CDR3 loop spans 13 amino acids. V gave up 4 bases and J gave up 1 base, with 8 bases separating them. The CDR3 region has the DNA TGCGCCAGCAGCGTGACAGTTAACTATGGCTACACCTTC. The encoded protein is CASSVTVNYGYTF. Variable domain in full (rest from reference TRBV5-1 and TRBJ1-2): KAGVTQTPRYLIKTRGQQVTLSCSPISGHRSVSWYQQTPGQGLQFLFEYFSETQRNKGNFPGRFSGRQFSNSRSEMNVSTLELGDSALYLCASSVTVNYGYTFGSGTRLTVV.

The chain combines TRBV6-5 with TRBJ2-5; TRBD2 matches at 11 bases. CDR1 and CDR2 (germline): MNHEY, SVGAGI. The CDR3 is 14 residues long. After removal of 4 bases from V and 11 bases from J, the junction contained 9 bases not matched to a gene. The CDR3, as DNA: TGTGCCAGCAGTTTGACTAGCGGGGAGTGGGAGCAGTACTTC. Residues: CASSLTSGEWEQYF.

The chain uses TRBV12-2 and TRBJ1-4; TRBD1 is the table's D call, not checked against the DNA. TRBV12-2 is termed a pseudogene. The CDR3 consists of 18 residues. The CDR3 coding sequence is TGTGCAAGTCGCCCCAGGGGACCAGGGGTCGGTAGGAGTGAAAAACTGTTTTTT. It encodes CASRPRGPGVGRSEKLFF.

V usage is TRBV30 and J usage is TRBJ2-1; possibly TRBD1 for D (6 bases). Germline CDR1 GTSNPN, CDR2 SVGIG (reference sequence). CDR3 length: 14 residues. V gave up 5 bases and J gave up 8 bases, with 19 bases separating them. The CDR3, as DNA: TGTGCCTGGGAAACGGGACAACTAGAATATGAGCAGTTCTTC. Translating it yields CAWETGQLEYEQFF.

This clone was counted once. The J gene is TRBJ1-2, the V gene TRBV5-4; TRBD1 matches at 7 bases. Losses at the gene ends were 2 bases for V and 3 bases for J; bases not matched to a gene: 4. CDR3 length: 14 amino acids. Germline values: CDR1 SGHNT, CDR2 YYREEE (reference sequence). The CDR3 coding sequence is TGTGCCAGCAGCTTCACAGGGGAGGACTATGGCTACACCTTC. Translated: CASSFTGEDYGYTF.

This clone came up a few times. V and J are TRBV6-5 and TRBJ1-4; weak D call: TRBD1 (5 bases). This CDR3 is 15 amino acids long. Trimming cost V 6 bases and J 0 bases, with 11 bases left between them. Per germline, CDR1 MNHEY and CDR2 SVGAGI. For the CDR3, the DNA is TGTGCCAGCAGGCAGGGAAGTGCAACTAATGAAAAACTGTTTTTT. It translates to CASRQGSATNEKLFF.

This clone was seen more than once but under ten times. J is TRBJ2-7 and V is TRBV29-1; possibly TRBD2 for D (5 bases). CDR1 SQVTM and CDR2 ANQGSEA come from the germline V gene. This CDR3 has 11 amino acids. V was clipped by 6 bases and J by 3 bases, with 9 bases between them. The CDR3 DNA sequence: TGCAGCGTGGGAGATAACTACGAGCAGTACTTC. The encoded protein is CSVGDNYEQYF.

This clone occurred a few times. This CDR3 reads CASSEYDSSPLHF. As DNA, the CDR3 is TGCGCCAGCAGTGAATACGACAGTTCACCCCTCCACTTT. The J gene is TRBJ1-6, the V gene TRBV10-1, with a weak D call TRBD1 (5 bases). V was clipped by 3 bases and J by 9 bases, with 9 bases between them. The CDR3 extends over 13 amino acids. The germline V gene encodes CDR1 WNHNN and CDR2 SYGVQD (reference sequence).

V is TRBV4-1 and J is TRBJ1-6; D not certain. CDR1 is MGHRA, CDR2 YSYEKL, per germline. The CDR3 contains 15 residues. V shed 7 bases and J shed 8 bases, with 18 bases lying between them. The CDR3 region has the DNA TGCGCCAGCAATCGGGGTCTCAGTTCGGATTCACCCCTCCACTTT. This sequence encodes CASNRGLSSDSPLHF.

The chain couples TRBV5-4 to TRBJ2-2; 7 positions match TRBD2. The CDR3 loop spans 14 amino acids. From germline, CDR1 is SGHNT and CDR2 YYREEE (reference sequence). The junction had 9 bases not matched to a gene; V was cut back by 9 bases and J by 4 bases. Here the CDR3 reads CATKAGLSTGELFF. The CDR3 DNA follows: TGTGCCACTAAGGCGGGACTATCCACCGGGGAGCTGTTTTTT.

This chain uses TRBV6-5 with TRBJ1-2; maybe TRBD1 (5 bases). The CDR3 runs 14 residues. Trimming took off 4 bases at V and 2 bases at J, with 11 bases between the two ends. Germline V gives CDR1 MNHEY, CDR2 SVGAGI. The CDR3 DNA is TGTGCCAGCAGTTCATTTTCAGGGAACTATGGCTACACCTTC. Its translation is CASSSFSGNYGYTF.

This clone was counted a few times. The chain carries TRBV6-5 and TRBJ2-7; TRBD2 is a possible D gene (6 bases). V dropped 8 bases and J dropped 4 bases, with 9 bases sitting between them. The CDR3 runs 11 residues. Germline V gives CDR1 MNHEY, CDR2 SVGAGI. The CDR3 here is CASRGSYEQYF. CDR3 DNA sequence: TGTGCCAGCCGGGGGAGTTACGAGCAGTACTTC.

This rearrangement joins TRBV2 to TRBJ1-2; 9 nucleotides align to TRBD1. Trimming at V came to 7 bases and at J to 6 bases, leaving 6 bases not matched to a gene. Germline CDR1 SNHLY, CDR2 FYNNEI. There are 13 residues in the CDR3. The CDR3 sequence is CASNTGQGDGYTF. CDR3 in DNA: TGTGCCAGCAATACGGGACAGGGAGATGGCTACACCTTC. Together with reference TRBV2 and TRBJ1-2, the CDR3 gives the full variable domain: EPEVTQTPSHQVTQMGQEVILRCVPISNHLYFYWYRQILGQKVEFLVSFYNNEISEKSEIFDDQFSVERPDGSNFTLKIRSTKLEDSAMYFCASNTGQGDGYTFGSGTRLTVV.

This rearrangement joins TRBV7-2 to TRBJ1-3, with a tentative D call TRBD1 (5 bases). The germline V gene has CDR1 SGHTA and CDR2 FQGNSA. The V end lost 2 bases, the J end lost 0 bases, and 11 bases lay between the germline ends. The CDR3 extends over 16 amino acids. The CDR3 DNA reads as TGTGCCAGCAGCTTAACCGGGGGTAACTCTGGAAACACCATATATTTT. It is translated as CASSLTGGNSGNTIYF.

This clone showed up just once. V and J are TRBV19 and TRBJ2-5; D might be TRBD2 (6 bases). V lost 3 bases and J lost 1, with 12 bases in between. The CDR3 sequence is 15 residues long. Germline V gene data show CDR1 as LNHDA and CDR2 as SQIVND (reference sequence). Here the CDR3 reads CASSIGGMPQETQYF. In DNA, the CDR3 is TGTGCCAGTAGTATTGGGGGGATGCCCCAAGAGACCCAGTACTTC.

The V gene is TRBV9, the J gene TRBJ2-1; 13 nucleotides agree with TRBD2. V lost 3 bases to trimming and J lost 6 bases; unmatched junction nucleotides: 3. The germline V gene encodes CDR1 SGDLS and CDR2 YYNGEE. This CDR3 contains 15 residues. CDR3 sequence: CASSAGLAGFNEQFF. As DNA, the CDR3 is TGTGCCAGCAGCGCGGGACTAGCGGGGTTCAATGAGCAGTTCTTC.

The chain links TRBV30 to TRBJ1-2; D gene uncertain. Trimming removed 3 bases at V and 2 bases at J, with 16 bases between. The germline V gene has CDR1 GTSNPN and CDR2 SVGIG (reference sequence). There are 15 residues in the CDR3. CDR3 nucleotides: TGTGCCTGGAGGCGAGGTGATGGTGCGAACTATGGCTACACCTTC. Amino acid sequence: CAWRRGDGANYGYTF.

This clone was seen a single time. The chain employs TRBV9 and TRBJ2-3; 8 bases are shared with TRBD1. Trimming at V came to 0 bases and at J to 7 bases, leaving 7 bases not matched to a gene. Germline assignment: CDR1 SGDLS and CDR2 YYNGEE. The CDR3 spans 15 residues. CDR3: CASSVGGQAGHTQYF. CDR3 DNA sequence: TGTGCCAGCAGCGTAGGGGGACAGGCGGGGCATACGCAGTATTTT.

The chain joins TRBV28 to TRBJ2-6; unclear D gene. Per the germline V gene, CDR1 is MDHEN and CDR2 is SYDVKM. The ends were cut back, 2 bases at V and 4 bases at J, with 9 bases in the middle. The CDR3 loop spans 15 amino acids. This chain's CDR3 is CASSLAAAGANVLTF. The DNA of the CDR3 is TGTGCCAGCAGTTTAGCCGCGGCCGGGGCCAACGTCCTGACTTTC.

The chain's CDR3 is CASSQTGFVDQPQHF. CDR3 sequence (DNA): TGCGCCAGCAGCCAGACAGGGTTTGTAGATCAGCCCCAGCATTTT. V and J are TRBV4-1 and TRBJ1-5; 7 nucleotides match TRBD1. Germline-derived CDR1 and CDR2 are MGHRA and YSYEKL. CDR3 length equals 15 residues. V shed 3 bases and J 5 bases; nucleotides not matched to a gene: 7.

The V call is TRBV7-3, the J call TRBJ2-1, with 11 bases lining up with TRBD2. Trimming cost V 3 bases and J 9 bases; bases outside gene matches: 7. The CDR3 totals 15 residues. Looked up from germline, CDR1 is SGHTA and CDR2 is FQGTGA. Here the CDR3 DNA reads TGTGCCAGCAGCTTTAGCGGGGGGGGCACTGGTGAGCAGTTCTTC. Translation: CASSFSGGGTGEQFF.

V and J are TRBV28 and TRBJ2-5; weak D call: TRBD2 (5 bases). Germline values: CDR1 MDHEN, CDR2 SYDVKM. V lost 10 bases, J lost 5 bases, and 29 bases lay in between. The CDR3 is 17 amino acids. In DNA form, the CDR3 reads TGTGCCACGACCCACTCCATTGGACTCCGCCGAGCGGAGACCCAGTACTTC. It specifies CATTHSIGLRRAETQYF.

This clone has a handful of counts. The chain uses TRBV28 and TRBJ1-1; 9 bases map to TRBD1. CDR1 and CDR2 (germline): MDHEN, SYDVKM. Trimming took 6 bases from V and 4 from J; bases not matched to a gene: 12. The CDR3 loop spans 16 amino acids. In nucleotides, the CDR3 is TGTGCCAGCAGCCTCACAGGGGGCGCCCATGGCACTGAAGCTTTCTTT. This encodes CASSLTGGAHGTEAFF.

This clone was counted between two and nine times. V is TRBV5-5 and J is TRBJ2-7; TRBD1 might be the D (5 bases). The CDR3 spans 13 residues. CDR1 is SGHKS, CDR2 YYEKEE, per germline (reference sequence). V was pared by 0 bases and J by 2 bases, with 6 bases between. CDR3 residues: CASSLDRPYEQYF. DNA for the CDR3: TGTGCCAGCAGCTTGGACAGGCCCTACGAGCAGTACTTC.

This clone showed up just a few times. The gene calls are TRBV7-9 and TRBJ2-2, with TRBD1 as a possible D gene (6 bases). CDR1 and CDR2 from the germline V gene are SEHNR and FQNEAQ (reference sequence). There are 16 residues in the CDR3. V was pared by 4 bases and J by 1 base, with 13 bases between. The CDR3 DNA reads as TGTGCCAGCAGCTCGGCCCCGGGACAGAACACCGGGGAGCTGTTTTTT. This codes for CASSSAPGQNTGELFF.

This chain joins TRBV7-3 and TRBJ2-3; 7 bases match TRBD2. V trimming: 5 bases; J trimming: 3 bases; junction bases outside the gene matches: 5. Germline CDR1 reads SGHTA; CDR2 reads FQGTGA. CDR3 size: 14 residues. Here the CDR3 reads CASSLMGGTDTQYF. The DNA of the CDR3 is TGTGCCAGCAGCCTAATGGGGGGGACAGATACGCAGTATTTT.